Below are 2 T cell receptor beta chains sequenced from a single sample in a study of T cells in Graves' hyperthyroidism and ophthalmopathy. Regions amplified from RNA transcripts were the TCR beta CDR3 regions. TCR CDR3 regions were first amplified by RT-PCR with HTBI primers. A single record per CDR3 protein comes from TCRdb applying MiXCR to the multiplex PCR reads. The table shows around 270,000 distinct CDR3 sequences, with about 19% occurring only once. What was sequenced was blood. The receptors here all came from a man in his fifties with Graves' ophthalmopathy.

This clonotype turned up a few times. V gene TRBV29-1 combines with J gene TRBJ1-2, with D unresolved. The CDR3 sequence is 12 residues long. V dropped 1 base and J dropped 7 bases, with 10 bases sitting between them. Germline CDR1 reads SQVTM; CDR2 reads ANQGSEA. The CDR3 protein is CSVEVPPFGYTF. The CDR3 coding sequence is TGCAGCGTTGAAGTCCCTCCTTTTGGCTACACCTTC.

This clonotype was recorded at least ten times. The chain is built from TRBV28 and TRBJ1-1; perhaps TRBD1 as D (5 bases). The CDR3 has 12 amino acids. Per germline, CDR1 MDHEN and CDR2 SYDVKM. Trimming removed 5 bases at V and 8 bases at J, with 12 bases between. CDR3 in amino acids: CASSRLQGEAFF. CDR3 DNA: TGTGCCAGCAGTCGCCTCCAGGGAGAAGCTTTCTTT.